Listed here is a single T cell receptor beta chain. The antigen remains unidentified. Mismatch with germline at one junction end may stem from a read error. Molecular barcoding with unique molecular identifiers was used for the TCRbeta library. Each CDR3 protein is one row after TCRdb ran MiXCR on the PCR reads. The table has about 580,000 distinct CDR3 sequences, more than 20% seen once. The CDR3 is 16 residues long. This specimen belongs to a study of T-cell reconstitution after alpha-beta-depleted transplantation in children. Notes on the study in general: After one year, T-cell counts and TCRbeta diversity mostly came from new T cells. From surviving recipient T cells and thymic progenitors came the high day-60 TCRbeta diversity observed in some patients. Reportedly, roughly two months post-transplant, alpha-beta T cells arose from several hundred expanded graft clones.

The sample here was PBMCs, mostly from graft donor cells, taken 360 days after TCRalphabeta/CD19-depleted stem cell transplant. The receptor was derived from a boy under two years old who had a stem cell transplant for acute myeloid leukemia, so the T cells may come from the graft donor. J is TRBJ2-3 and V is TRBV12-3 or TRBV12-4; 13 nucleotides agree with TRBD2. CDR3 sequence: CASSLSTSGGRDGQFF. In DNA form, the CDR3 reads TGTGCCAGCAGTTTATCGACTAGCGGGGGGCGGGATGGGCAGTTTTTT.